The sequence of this T cell receptor (beta chain) was determined in a study of cytomegalovirus exposure and HLA in healthy donors. Study-wide results and caveats: Association with HLA alleles at 0.05 false discovery rate was found for some 18,000 TCR beta sequences in a later analysis.

Samples came from healthy bone marrow donors. 60 Vbeta and 13 Jbeta primers were used in PCR. Using immunoSEQ multiplex PCR, the repertoire was profiled, and TCRdb retains in-frame clones only, with some absent. Of 250,000 to 350,000 clones in the sample, 80% to 90% were seen once. The CDR3 is 14 amino acids. V was clipped by 6 bases and J by 6 bases; unmatched bases: 5. Germline lookup yields CDR1 LNHDA and CDR2 SQIVND (reference sequence). Turning to this clone: Its antigen is unknown.

This receptor was taken from a man aged 35 to 55 in good health and CMV-seropositive. This chain connects TRBV19 to TRBJ2-1; 10 bases map to TRBD1. The sample taken for sequencing was PBMCs. CDR3 sequence reads: CASRDRGQINEQFF. The CDR3, as DNA: TGTGCCAGTAGAGACAGGGGGCAAATCAATGAGCAGTTCTTC.